This T cell receptor beta chain derives from a study of blood T cell repertoires in COVID-19. The wider study: COVID-19 samples, acute and convalescent, were from the United States, Italy and Spain. T cells, B-cell-depleted T cells, or PBMCs supplied cDNA or gDNA.

This clone came up once. The CDR3 spans 15 residues. CDR1 and CDR2 (germline): SGHVS, FQNEAQ. V shed 3 bases and J shed 6 bases, with 18 bases lying between them. The authors' processing: From reference gene primer amplification, estimates of nucleated cell counts were derived. Only in-frame clones appear in the TCRdb table, and some are missing; sequencing was by immunoSEQ multiplex PCR. V and J calls and clone size are as listed in that table; D and trimming were resolved from the DNA. The sample has about 52,000 clones, about 84% seen once. The sample taken for sequencing was peripheral blood. The sequence was collected from a woman aged 80 or older with acute or convalescent COVID-19. This rearrangement joins TRBV7-8 to TRBJ2-7; weak D call: TRBD2 (5 bases). The CDR3 loop is CASSFLTRGKSEQYV. The CDR3 region has the DNA TGTGCCAGCAGCTTTCTGACTCGGGGTAAGTCCGAGCAGTACGTC.